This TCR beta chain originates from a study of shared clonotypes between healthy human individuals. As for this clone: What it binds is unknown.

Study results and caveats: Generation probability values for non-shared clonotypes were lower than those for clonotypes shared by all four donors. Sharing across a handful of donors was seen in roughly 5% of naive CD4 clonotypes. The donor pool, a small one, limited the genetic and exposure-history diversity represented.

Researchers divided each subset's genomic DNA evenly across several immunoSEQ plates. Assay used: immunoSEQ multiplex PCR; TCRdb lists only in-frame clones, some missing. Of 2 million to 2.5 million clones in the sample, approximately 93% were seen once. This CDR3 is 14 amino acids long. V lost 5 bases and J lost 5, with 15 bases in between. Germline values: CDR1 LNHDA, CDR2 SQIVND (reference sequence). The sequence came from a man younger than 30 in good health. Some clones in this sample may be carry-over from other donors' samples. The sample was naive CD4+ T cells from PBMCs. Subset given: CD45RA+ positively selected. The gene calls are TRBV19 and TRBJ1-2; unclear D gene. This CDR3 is CASSPTFVGYGYTF. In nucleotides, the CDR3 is TGTGCCAGTAGTCCGACGTTCGTCGGGTATGGCTACACCTTC.